The 23 T cell receptor beta chains reported below all come from one sample, sequenced in a study of T cell responses to AZD1222 COVID-19 vaccine. Assay: immunoSEQ multiplex PCR; the TCRdb copy retains only in-frame clones and omits some. Of tens of thousands of clones listed, around 90% are singletons. The specimen comprised peripheral blood, sampled 28 days after the second AZD1222 dose. The source of these receptors is an adult who received the AZD1222 COVID-19 vaccine.

The chain carries TRBV6-6 and TRBJ1-2; the D is unclear. Trimming removed 7 bases from V and 8 bases from J, with 14 bases in between. The CDR3 totals 12 residues. From germline, CDR1 is MNHNY and CDR2 SVGAGI (reference sequence). As DNA, the CDR3 is TGTGCCAGCACCGGACTCGGGAGGGGCTACACCTTC. The encoded protein is CASTGLGRGYTF.

This CDR3 is CSVSEGATNEKLFF. The CDR3 DNA is TGCAGTGTTAGTGAGGGAGCAACTAATGAAAAACTGTTTTTT. The V gene is TRBV20-1, the J gene TRBJ1-4, with D uncertain. Germline V gene sequence: CDR1 DFQATT, CDR2 SNEGSKA (reference sequence). Trimming took off 7 bases at V and 0 bases at J, with 12 bases between the two ends. The CDR3 contains 14 residues.

The J gene is TRBJ2-5, the V gene TRBV5-1, with a weak D call TRBD2 (6 bases). From germline, CDR1 is SGHRS and CDR2 YFSETQ. The CDR3 is 14 residues long. V dropped 7 bases and J dropped 1 base, with 14 bases sitting between them. The CDR3 DNA reads TGCGCCAGCCGCCTGGTGGGGGGCCAAGAGACCCAGTACTTC. Protein: CASRLVGGQETQYF. Variable domain in full (rest from reference TRBV5-1 and TRBJ2-5): KAGVTQTPRYLIKTRGQQVTLSCSPISGHRSVSWYQQTPGQGLQFLFEYFSETQRNKGNFPGRFSGRQFSNSRSEMNVSTLELGDSALYLCASRLVGGQETQYFGPGTRLLVL.

The gene calls are TRBV19 and TRBJ1-1, with a tentative D call TRBD1 (6 bases). V was trimmed by 10 bases and J by 3 bases, leaving 18 bases between them. From germline, CDR1 is LNHDA and CDR2 SQIVND (reference sequence). This CDR3 spans 14 amino acids. The CDR3 bases are TGTGCCACCTACCAAAGGGGGGGGTACACTGAAGCTTTCTTT. Protein product: CATYQRGGYTEAFF.

CDR3 nucleotides: TGTGCCAGCAGCTTGGTGCGGGGGGGCTCTAACATTCAGTACTTC. This codes for CASSLVRGGSNIQYF. The J gene is TRBJ2-4, the V gene TRBV5-5, with 9 bases fitting TRBD2. From germline, CDR1 is SGHKS and CDR2 YYEKEE (reference sequence). CDR3 length equals 15 residues. V was pared by 0 bases and J by 7 bases, with 5 bases of the junction left unmatched.

The V call is TRBV7-9, the J call TRBJ1-1; 9 bases are a match to TRBD1. The CDR3 covers 13 residues. With 5 bases clipped from V and 10 bases from J, the junction kept 8 bases outside the gene matches. The germline V gene encodes CDR1 SEHNR and CDR2 FQNEAQ (reference sequence). CDR3 nucleotides: TGTGCCAGCAGCACCACCGGGACAGGGAGAGCTTTCTTT. It yields the protein CASSTTGTGRAFF.

The chain is built from TRBV18 and TRBJ2-7, with D perhaps being TRBD1 or TRBD2 (5 bases each). The CDR3 runs to 16 residues. CDR1 and CDR2 (germline): KGHSH, LQKENI. Trimming removed 0 bases at V and 4 bases at J, with 16 bases between. CDR3 protein: CASSPPSAGRVYEQYF. The CDR3 DNA reads as TGTGCCAGCTCACCACCGTCGGCAGGGCGGGTTTACGAGCAGTACTTC.

The chain carries TRBV27 and TRBJ1-2; D might be TRBD1 (5 bases). The CDR3 has 17 amino acids. Germline V lookup: CDR1 MNHEY, CDR2 SMNVEV (reference sequence). Trimming cost V 4 bases and J 3 bases, with 21 bases left between them. CDR3: CASSSTTRVGGDYGYTF. The DNA of the CDR3 is TGTGCCAGCAGTTCTACCACACGGGTTGGGGGGGACTATGGCTACACCTTC.

The chain has TRBV19 and TRBJ1-1; no reliable D call. CDR1 is LNHDA and CDR2 is SQIVND in the germline V gene (reference sequence). The CDR3 runs 14 residues. V lost 7 bases to trimming and J lost 1 base, with 13 bases between them. Here the CDR3 reads CASKGSRPNTEAFF. The CDR3 coding sequence is TGTGCCAGTAAGGGCTCCCGACCGAACACTGAAGCTTTCTTT.

The V and J genes are TRBV25-1 and TRBJ1-3; D is possibly TRBD1 (5 bases). Germline V CDR1 and CDR2: MGHDK, SYGVNS. V lost 5 bases and J lost 3, with 11 bases in between. The CDR3 is 14 amino acids. The CDR3 spells CASSPGTGGNTIYF. As DNA, the CDR3 is TGTGCCAGCAGTCCCGGGACTGGTGGAAACACCATATATTTT.

The gene calls are TRBV9 and TRBJ2-5, with 10 nucleotides matching TRBD2. Trimming at V came to 5 bases and at J to 4 bases, leaving 5 bases not matched to a gene. Looked up from germline, CDR1 is SGDLS and CDR2 is YYNGEE. This CDR3 region has 14 residues. DNA for the CDR3: TGTGCCAGCAGTCTTAGCGGGGGGACAGAGACCCAGTACTTC. Its protein is CASSLSGGTETQYF.

The J gene is TRBJ1-2, the V gene TRBV6-2 or TRBV6-3; D is possibly TRBD1 (5 bases). CDR3 length equals 17 residues. Trimming pared 0 bases from V and 2 bases from J, leaving 16 bases between. Looked up from germline, CDR1 is MNHEY and CDR2 is SVGEGT. The chain's CDR3 is CASSYSNLRQHNYGYTF. The CDR3 DNA reads as TGTGCCAGCAGTTACTCGAACTTGCGACAGCACAACTATGGCTACACCTTC.

The genes are TRBV5-1 and TRBJ2-7; 10 bases are shared with TRBD1. This CDR3 is 17 amino acids long. Germline values: CDR1 SGHRS, CDR2 YFSETQ. Unmatched junction bases numbered 14, after V lost 4 bases and J lost 4 bases. The CDR3 DNA is TGCGCCAGCAGCAACAGGACAGGGGGTCCTTTTGCGTACGAGCAGTACTTC. This gives the protein CASSNRTGGPFAYEQYF.

The rearrangement uses TRBV9 and TRBJ1-2; D might be TRBD1 (5 bases). Trimming took off 4 bases at V and 0 bases at J, with 16 bases between the two ends. The CDR3 runs to 16 residues. CDR1 SGDLS and CDR2 YYNGEE come from the germline V gene. CDR3 nucleotide sequence: TGTGCCAGCAGCCGGGACGCACTGAGGGCTAACTATGGCTACACCTTC. Protein product: CASSRDALRANYGYTF.

The genes are TRBV11-2 and TRBJ1-4; 9 bases align to TRBD1. The length of the CDR3 is 14 residues. Per the germline V gene, CDR1 is SGHAT and CDR2 is FQNNGV. V dropped 5 bases and J dropped 7; count of bases not matched to a gene: 5. The CDR3: CASSTRTGVEKLFF. CDR3 sequence (DNA): TGTGCCAGCAGCACACGGACAGGGGTTGAAAAACTGTTTTTT.

The chain is built from TRBV5-4 and TRBJ2-7, with 9 bases lining up with TRBD1. This CDR3 is built from 15 residues. Germline V lookup: CDR1 SGHNT, CDR2 YYREEE (reference sequence). Germline trimming cut 4 bases from V and 9 bases from J; bases unmatched to any gene: 14. In DNA form, the CDR3 reads TGTGCCAGCAGCGGTAGGACAGGGGCGTCGGCACCGCAGTACTTC. Amino acids: CASSGRTGASAPQYF.

This CDR3 is CASSLQGAGNQPQHF. The CDR3 nucleotides are TGTGCCAGCAGCTTACAGGGGGCGGGCAATCAGCCCCAGCATTTT. The chain carries TRBV5-5 and TRBJ1-5; 9 bases are a match to TRBD1. CDR3 length: 15 residues. V shed 2 bases, J shed 2 bases, and the junction held 2 bases outside the gene matches. The germline V gene encodes CDR1 SGHKS and CDR2 YYEKEE (reference sequence).

The chain combines TRBV2 with TRBJ2-1, with unresolved D. This CDR3 comprises 12 residues. In germline, CDR1 is SNHLY, CDR2 FYNNEI. Trimming removed 11 bases at V and 13 bases at J, with 21 bases between. The CDR3 region is CASRKGPPEQFF. DNA of the CDR3: TGTGCCTCACGAAAAGGTCCGCCGGAACAGTTCTTC.

This chain links TRBV19 with TRBJ2-1; D is unresolved. V was cut by 5 bases and J by 2 bases, with 7 bases left in between. Per germline, CDR1 LNHDA and CDR2 SQIVND (reference sequence). This CDR3 region has 13 residues. CDR3 coding DNA: TGTGCCAGTAGTCCAACCCCCTACAATGAGCAGTTCTTC. This codes for CASSPTPYNEQFF.

CDR3 bases: TGTGCCACCATCCTCCGGCCAGGGGCCCATCCTGGCTACGAGCAGTACTTC. This codes for CATILRPGAHPGYEQYF. The V call is TRBV24-1, the J call TRBJ2-7, with D perhaps matching TRBD1 (6 bases). The CDR3 sequence is 17 residues long. V lost 8 bases and J lost 3, with 25 bases in between. Germline V gene data show CDR1 as KGHDR and CDR2 as SFDVKD.

This clone has just a few counts. The chain links TRBV2 to TRBJ2-5; TRBD1 might be the D (5 bases). Germline lookup yields CDR1 SNHLY and CDR2 FYNNEI. V lost 8 bases, J lost 9 bases, and 19 bases lay in between. This CDR3 contains 13 residues. DNA for the CDR3: TGTGCCAGCCATGATGGGGCCCGGGCGTCCCAGTACTTC. Amino acids: CASHDGARASQYF.

This rearrangement joins TRBV9 to TRBJ1-3; no definite D call. V was pared by 0 bases and J by 0 bases, with 7 bases between. This CDR3 is built from 15 residues. Per the germline V gene, CDR1 is SGDLS and CDR2 is YYNGEE. CDR3 sequence reads: CASSVGSSSGNTIYF. The CDR3 DNA is TGTGCCAGCAGCGTAGGGTCGAGCTCTGGAAACACCATATATTTT.

V and J are TRBV5-1 and TRBJ1-1; 7 bases match TRBD1. This CDR3 is built from 15 residues. The germline V gene encodes CDR1 SGHRS and CDR2 YFSETQ. J was trimmed by 1 base and V by 4 bases; bases with no gene match: 7. CDR3 amino acids: CASSSLGTANTEAFF. As DNA, the CDR3 is TGCGCCAGCAGCAGCCTCGGGACAGCGAACACTGAAGCTTTCTTT. The full variable domain, with the rest looked up from reference TRBV5-1 and TRBJ1-1, is KAGVTQTPRYLIKTRGQQVTLSCSPISGHRSVSWYQQTPGQGLQFLFEYFSETQRNKGNFPGRFSGRQFSNSRSEMNVSTLELGDSALYLCASSSLGTANTEAFFGQGTRLTVV.